This TCR beta chain was sequenced in a study of control samples from healthy donors and cancer patients. TCRdb's table, derived via immunoSEQ multiplex PCR, lists solely in-frame clones and lacks some. This table holds about 26,000 clones, 82% found once. The germline gives CDR1 ENHRY, CDR2 SYGVKD. This CDR3 is built from 14 residues. Trimming pared 0 bases from V and 6 bases from J, leaving 8 bases between. The chain is built from TRBV10-3 and TRBJ2-2; TRBD1 is a possible D gene (5 bases). The receptor's source is a man in his 60s with colorectal cancer. Material for sequencing was PBMCs. CDR3 in DNA: TGTGCCATCAGTGAGTCAAGGGGATCCGGGGAGCTGTTTTTT. This encodes CAISESRGSGELFF.